The T cell receptor beta chain under discussion was sequenced for a study of B cell selection in AIRE deficiency. In the authors' workflow: Pooled Tregs gave some 6x10^4 patient and approximately 9.7x10^4 donor TCRbeta sequences. The protocol was immunoSEQ multiplex PCR, while the TCRdb copy is restricted to in-frame clones and leaves out a portion. The V and J calls and clone size are taken from that table; D and trimming were inferred from the DNA. The sample yields approximately 24,000 clones, 92% seen once. Sorted regulatory T cells were CD4-positive, CD25-high and CD127-low or negative. Control samples were from healthy, unrelated donors. Whole-study findings and limits: TCRbeta-only data showed roughly two fifths of shared healthy Treg sequences in healthy Tconv.

With regard to this clone: Its antigen remains unidentified.

V lost 4 bases, J lost 4 bases, and 4 bases stayed unmatched. This CDR3 has 13 residues. The rearrangement joins TRBV5-3 to TRBJ2-7; TRBD2 matches 8 bases. TRBV5-3 carries the ORF label, with uncertain function. The origin of this receptor is a human donor in good health. Specimen: CD4+CD25+ Tregs sorted from PBMCs. Written as DNA, the CDR3 is TGTGCCAGAAGCGGCGGGGGGATATACGAGCAGTACTTC. Its translation is CARSGGGIYEQYF.